These 5 T cell receptor beta chains share one sample of origin, sequenced in a study of regulatory T cells in long-lasting Graves disease. Noted time point: persistent/refractory GD, antithyroid drugs over 5 years with positive TRAb. Researchers made the TCR library from RNA that was extracted from PBMCs. Building of the TCR beta libraries involved iRepertoire HTBI primers and Arm-PCR of CDR3 regions. One entry per CDR3 protein results from TCRdb running MiXCR on the multiplex PCR reads. The table records roughly 470,000 distinct CDR3 sequences, around 20% of them present only once. This specimen was peripheral blood mononuclear cells (PBMCs), taken when the disease was refractory, from a patient treated with antithyroid drugs. The receptors were sampled from a female donor with Graves disease.

This rearrangement joins TRBV11-2 to TRBJ2-2; D uncertain. The length of the CDR3 is 15 residues. Germline CDR1 SGHAT, CDR2 FQNNGV. Deletions cut 5 bases from V and 8 bases from J, with 18 bases between. The DNA of the CDR3 is TGTGCCAGCAGCCCAAGCAGGTTCGGGCAGGGGGAGCTGTTTTTT. This codes for CASSPSRFGQGELFF. The full variable domain, its missing parts supplied by reference TRBV11-2 and TRBJ2-2, is EAGVAQSPRYKIIEKRQSVAFWCNPISGHATLYWYQQILGQGPKLLIQFQNNGVVDDSQLPKDRFSAERLKGVDSTLKIQPAKLEDSAVYLCASSPSRFGQGELFFGEGSRLTVL.

This clonotype was recorded at least ten times. This sequence joins TRBV7-6 and TRBJ2-7; D perhaps matches TRBD2 (6 bases). The CDR3 consists of 13 residues. V lost 5 bases, J lost 6 bases, and 14 bases lay in between. From germline, CDR1 is SGHVS and CDR2 FNYEAQ. The CDR3 spells CASSRSGPGEQYF. DNA of the CDR3: TGTGCCAGCAGCAGAAGCGGGCCAGGCGAGCAGTACTTC.

At least ten counts were recorded for this clonotype. V gene TRBV18 combines with J gene TRBJ2-5; 9 bases fit TRBD1. Germline trimming cut 2 bases from V and 5 bases from J; bases unmatched to any gene: 6. In germline, CDR1 is KGHSH, CDR2 LQKENI. There are 15 residues in the CDR3. The CDR3 spells CASSPKTGGRETQYF. CDR3 sequence (DNA): TGTGCCAGCTCACCAAAGACAGGGGGACGGGAGACCCAGTACTTC.

This clonotype has a count of ten or more. This chain uses TRBV12-3 or TRBV12-4 with TRBJ2-5, with D maybe TRBD2 (6 bases). The CDR3 has 15 amino acids. Trimming shortened V by 6 bases and J by 5 bases, and 19 bases separated the two germline ends. The CDR3 reads CASSLSGLDAETQYF. CDR3 nucleotides: TGTGCCAGCAGCCTTAGCGGACTCGATGCGGAGACCCAGTACTTC.

The V gene is TRBV7-3, the J gene TRBJ2-1; TRBD1 is a possible D gene (5 bases). This CDR3 is built from 13 residues. Germline V gives CDR1 SGHTA, CDR2 FQGTGA. V was clipped by 6 bases and J by 5 bases, with 11 bases between them. For the CDR3, the DNA is TGTGCCAGCAGACGGACACCCAACAATGAGCAGTTCTTC. It translates to CASRRTPNNEQFF.